The 13 T cell receptor beta chains reported below all come from one sample, sequenced in a study of T cells after yellow fever vaccination. TCRdb re-derived calls from the 5' RACE reads in MiXCR, one entry per CDR3 protein. Found here are a few hundred thousand distinct CDR3 sequences, around 8.6% of them singletons; the top ten hold around 3.3%. The sample consisted of CD4+ T cells sorted from PBMCs, taken 5 days after the yellow fever booster vaccination. All receptors come from a man aged 18 to 30 who received the YFV17D yellow fever vaccine.

CDR3 DNA: TGTGCCAGCAGCTTAGTGCTAGGGCCCGGTGAGCAGTTCTTC. It encodes CASSLVLGPGEQFF. The chain joins TRBV11-2 to TRBJ2-1; unclear D gene. CDR3 length equals 14 residues. Germline V lookup: CDR1 SGHAT, CDR2 FQNNGV. V lost 1 base and J lost 9, with 13 bases in between.

The genes are TRBV7-2 and TRBJ1-5, with 10 nucleotides matching TRBD1. Germline CDR1 reads SGHTA; CDR2 reads FQGNSA. The junction had 2 bases not matched to a gene; V was cut back by 5 bases and J by 4 bases. The CDR3 totals 14 residues. Written as DNA, the CDR3 is TGTGCCAGCAGCGAGGGACAGGGGAATCAGCCCCAGCATTTT. Translating it yields CASSEGQGNQPQHF.

The chain combines TRBV5-1 with TRBJ2-3; 14 bases are shared with TRBD2. This CDR3 has 16 residues. Germline values: CDR1 SGHRS, CDR2 YFSETQ. The junction had 5 bases not matched to a gene; V was cut back by 4 bases and J by 4 bases. The CDR3 region is CASSPATSGGADTQYF. The CDR3 nucleotides read TGCGCCAGCAGCCCTGCGACTAGCGGGGGGGCAGATACGCAGTATTTT.

This clonotype was observed a few times. V is TRBV3-1 and J is TRBJ2-5, with a tentative D call TRBD2 (6 bases). The germline CDR1 and CDR2 sequences are LGHDT and YNNKEL (reference sequence). The V gene lost 2 bases and the J gene lost 0 bases, with 10 bases spanning the gap. The CDR3 has 15 amino acids. CDR3 in amino acids: CASSQSWTNQETQYF. CDR3 nucleotide sequence: TGTGCCAGCAGCCAATCGTGGACTAACCAAGAGACCCAGTACTTC.

The chain carries TRBV5-4 and TRBJ1-2; D remains unclear. Germline V gives CDR1 SGHNT, CDR2 YYREEE (reference sequence). The CDR3 has 14 residues. V gave up 4 bases and J gave up 7 bases, with 17 bases separating them. CDR3 in DNA: TGTGCCAGCAGCGTAGGCGCCAGGCTGGGTGGCTACACCTTC. Protein: CASSVGARLGGYTF.

This clonotype was picked up a small number of times. The chain has TRBV5-1 and TRBJ1-2; no clear D. Looked up from germline, CDR1 is SGHRS and CDR2 is YFSETQ. Trimming removed 4 bases from V and 4 bases from J, with 11 bases in between. This CDR3 has 13 amino acids. CDR3 residues: CASSPPTTYGYTF. CDR3 DNA sequence: TGCGCCAGCAGCCCACCTACGACCTATGGCTACACCTTC. The variable domain in full, with the rest retrieved from reference TRBV5-1 and TRBJ1-2, is KAGVTQTPRYLIKTRGQQVTLSCSPISGHRSVSWYQQTPGQGLQFLFEYFSETQRNKGNFPGRFSGRQFSNSRSEMNVSTLELGDSALYLCASSPPTTYGYTFGSGTRLTVV.

V usage is TRBV7-2 and J usage is TRBJ2-1, with D perhaps matching TRBD2 (6 bases). The germline V gene has CDR1 SGHTA and CDR2 FQGNSA. V was clipped by 1 base and J by 7 bases, with 14 bases between them. This CDR3 contains 15 residues. The CDR3 protein is CASSLEWAGRNEQFF. CDR3 coding DNA: TGTGCCAGCAGCTTAGAGTGGGCAGGGAGGAATGAGCAGTTCTTC.

The V call is TRBV2, the J call TRBJ2-5; 10 nucleotides agree with TRBD1. V dropped 4 bases and J dropped 5; count of bases not matched to a gene: 4. CDR1 and CDR2 (germline): SNHLY, FYNNEI. The CDR3 has 14 amino acids. The CDR3 DNA is TGTGCCAGCAGTGGGACAGGGGGTAGGGAGACCCAGTACTTC. Translating it yields CASSGTGGRETQYF.

V is TRBV29-1 and J is TRBJ2-3, with TRBD2 as a possible D gene (6 bases). Germline V gene data show CDR1 as SQVTM and CDR2 as ANQGSEA. The CDR3 consists of 14 residues. V was shortened by 3 bases and J by 1 base, with 11 bases between the two germline ends. In DNA form, the CDR3 reads TGCAGCGTTGAGCGGGGACGAGGCACAGATACGCAGTATTTT. It translates to CSVERGRGTDTQYF.

The rearrangement links TRBV6-2 or TRBV6-3 to TRBJ2-3; 11 bases are a match to TRBD2. Unmatched junction bases numbered 7, after V lost 5 bases and J lost 3 bases. Per germline, CDR1 MNHEY and CDR2 SVGEGT. The CDR3 totals 16 residues. CDR3 sequence reads: CASSKMTSGTTDTQYF. For the CDR3, the DNA is TGTGCCAGCAGTAAAATGACTAGCGGGACGACAGATACGCAGTATTTT.

J is TRBJ2-5 and V is TRBV12-5; TRBD2 matches 8 bases. This CDR3 comprises 15 residues. Germline values: CDR1 LGHNT, CDR2 FRNRAP. Trimming took 6 bases from V and 3 from J; bases not matched to a gene: 9. The CDR3 region is CASGRPGGPEETQYF. In nucleotides, the CDR3 is TGTGCTAGTGGCCGCCCGGGGGGGCCTGAAGAGACCCAGTACTTC.

This chain links TRBV19 with TRBJ2-1, with 14 bases that match TRBD2. CDR3 length: 16 residues. In germline, CDR1 is LNHDA, CDR2 SQIVND (reference sequence). Losses at the gene ends were 6 bases for V and 6 bases for J; bases not matched to a gene: 7. The CDR3 nucleotides read TGTGCCAGTAGAGGACTAGCGGGGGGAGCCGCCAATGAGCAGTTCTTC. Amino acid sequence: CASRGLAGGAANEQFF.

At least ten counts were recorded for this clonotype. This chain joins TRBV20-1 and TRBJ2-1; the D gene is possibly TRBD1 (5 bases). This CDR3 is built from 15 residues. V lost 5 bases and J lost 5, with 19 bases in between. The V gene's germline CDR1 is DFQATT and CDR2 SNEGSKA (reference sequence). The CDR3 spells CSAPRTPGPDNEQFF. The CDR3 DNA is TGCAGTGCTCCACGGACACCAGGGCCAGACAATGAGCAGTTCTTC.